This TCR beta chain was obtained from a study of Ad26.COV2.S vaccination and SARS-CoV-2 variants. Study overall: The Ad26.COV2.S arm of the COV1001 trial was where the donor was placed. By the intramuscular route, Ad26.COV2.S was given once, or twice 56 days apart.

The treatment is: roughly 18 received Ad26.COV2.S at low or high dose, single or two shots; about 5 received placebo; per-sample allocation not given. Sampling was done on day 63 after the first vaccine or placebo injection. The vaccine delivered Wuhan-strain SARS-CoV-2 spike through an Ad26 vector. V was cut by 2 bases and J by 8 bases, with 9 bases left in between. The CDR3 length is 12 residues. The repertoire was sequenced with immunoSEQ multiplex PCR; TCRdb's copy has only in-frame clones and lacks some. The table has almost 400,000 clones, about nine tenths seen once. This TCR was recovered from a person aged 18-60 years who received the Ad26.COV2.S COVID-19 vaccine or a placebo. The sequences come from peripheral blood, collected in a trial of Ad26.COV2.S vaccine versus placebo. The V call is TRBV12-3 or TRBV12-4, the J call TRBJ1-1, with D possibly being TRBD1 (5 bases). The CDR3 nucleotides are TGTGCCAGCAGTTTAATCGGGGGGGAAGCTTTCTTT. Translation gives CASSLIGGEAFF.